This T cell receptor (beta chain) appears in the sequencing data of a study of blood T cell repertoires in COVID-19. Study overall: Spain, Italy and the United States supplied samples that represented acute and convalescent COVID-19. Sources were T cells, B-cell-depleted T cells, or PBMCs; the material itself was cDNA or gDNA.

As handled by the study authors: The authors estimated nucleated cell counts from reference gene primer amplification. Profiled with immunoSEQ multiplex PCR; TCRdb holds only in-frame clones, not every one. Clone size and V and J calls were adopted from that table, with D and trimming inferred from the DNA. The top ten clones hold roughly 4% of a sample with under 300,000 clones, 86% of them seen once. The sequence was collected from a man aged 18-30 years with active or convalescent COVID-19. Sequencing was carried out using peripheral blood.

Written as DNA, the CDR3 is TGTGCCAACTATTCGAACACCGGGGAGCTGTTTTTT. This translates into CANYSNTGELFF. The V and J genes are TRBV10-3 and TRBJ2-2, with D hard to call. Germline CDR1 and CDR2: ENHRY and SYGVKD. V lost 10 bases to trimming and J lost 0 bases, with 6 bases between them. The CDR3 consists of 12 residues.